This record looks at one T cell receptor beta chain sequence and its context. Which antigen it targets is not known. The junction does not match germline at one end; this may be a read error. These data come from a study of read filtering for tumor transcriptome and immune sequencing (dated by TCRdb to about 2020). In the study overall: The cohort was composed of approximately 17 male and roughly 13 female patients, with a mean age of about 65 years and an age range of roughly 45 to 80. After DNase treatment, whole-transcriptome libraries were prepared with the TruSeq RNA Access Library Prep Kit. TCR-region mapped reads per sample ranged from about 4.05 to 11 million with IR-seq versus only about 85 to 1273 with RNA-seq. A main aim was a read-filtering strategy for immune repertoire data, specifically whether clonotypes supported by a single read should be removed. TCR repertoires obtained by targeted immune repertoire sequencing and by bulk whole-transcriptome sequencing performed on the same bone marrow samples were compared. By revised international staging, fewer than ten patients were R-ISS I, some 17 were R-ISS II and over 5 were R-ISS III. The research as a whole found: In IR-seq, single-read clonotypes were about four fifths of clonotypes but 3% to 4% of total reads; in RNA-seq they were about 70% of clonotypes and more than 40% of reads. The sorted CD138-negative fraction was not purified T cells but a mixed bone marrow immune population. Removing single-read clonotypes increased the correlation between IR-seq and RNA-seq shared clonotype proportions. IR-seq captured clonotypes at much higher depth and more reliably than RNA-seq, and smaller IR-seq throughput sufficed to identify most shared clonotypes.

Each patient had bone marrow sampled at the time of active disease. Ficoll-Hypaque density gradient centrifugation was used to isolate bone marrow mononuclear cells. To remove myeloma plasma cells, the cells were labeled with CD138 magnetic microbeads on a MACS separator, and CD138-negative cells were then collected by negative selection. Flow cytometry with CD138 antibodies on an Attune NxT was used to check how pure the isolated cells were. TRIzol reagent was used to extract total RNA, and a NanoDrop spectrophotometer was used to quantify the extracted RNA. Paired RNA-seq and IR-seq were performed on each patient's CD138-negative bone marrow sample. Spanning cysteine to phenylalanine, the CDR3 consists of 11 amino acids. Of the read, only the CDR3 DNA is kept; its 33 bases are in frame from base 1. CDR1 and CDR2 are drawn from the germline V gene: SQVTM, ANQGSEA. The Immunoverse kit was used to build TCR libraries from roughly 0.4 ug RNA, with molecular barcoded adaptors covering alpha/delta and beta/gamma chains. TCR library preparation used the same RNA that was used for transcriptome sequencing. Sequencing of the TCR libraries was done on an Illumina HiSeq 4000 with 2 x 150 cycles. Concerning the study's data processing: With MiXCR, TCR reads were aligned to human V, D, J and C references and assembled into CDR3 clonotypes, with quality filtering and error correction included. The tcR package in R was used to analyze clonotype counts and gene usage diversity. Raw mapping reads were checked after the RNA-seq reads had been mapped by STAR aligner version 2.5.3a onto the human GRCh37 genome. IR-seq fastq files were randomly downsampled with Seqtk 1.3 to test the effect of sequencing depth on detected clonotypes. In-frame beta chains were kept once TCRdb had trimmed the public reads at Q25 with fastp and called clones with MiXCR. All rows with the same CDR3 protein become a single entry with the most common DNA and genes. V and J calls and clone size were set by TCRdb, not the authors. The sample has over 45,000 distinct CDR3 sequences on record, less than 25% of them singletons. The ten largest clones add up to 17% of the sample.

The receptor's source is a donor at least 40 years old with multiple myeloma. The specimen was a population of CD138-negative cells sorted from bone marrow. In light of the paper, this sample's cell subset or site label describes: bone marrow mononuclear cells depleted of CD138+ plasma/myeloma cells by negative magnetic selection. This chain joins TRBV29-1 to TRBJ2-2; TRBD1 matches 7 bases in the middle. In nucleotide form, the sequence is TGCGGGGGACAGAACATCGGGGAGCTGTTTTTC. Its coded protein is CGGQNIGELFF.